Below, 20 T cell receptor beta chains from the same sample are listed, as sequenced in a study of T cells in Graves' hyperthyroidism and ophthalmopathy. It was RNA transcripts that yielded the amplified TCR beta CDR3 regions. The HTBI primer set drove a first-round RT-PCR of the TCR CDR3. MiXCR, run by TCRdb on the multiplex PCR reads, gives a single entry per CDR3 protein. The sample holds over 250,000 distinct CDR3 sequences; around a quarter are singletons and the top ten take about 25%. The sequenced sample consisted of blood. The receptor set was obtained from a man aged 35 to 55 with Graves' hyperthyroidism that later progressed to Graves' ophthalmopathy.

This clonotype was counted ten times or more. The gene calls are TRBV6-2 or TRBV6-3 and TRBJ1-1, with 7 positions matching TRBD1. Per germline, CDR1 MNHEY and CDR2 SVGEGT. The length of the CDR3 is 14 residues. With 2 bases clipped from V and 7 bases from J, the junction kept 7 bases outside the gene matches. The CDR3 protein is CASSYAGGVGEAFF. In DNA form, the CDR3 reads TGTGCCAGCAGTTACGCAGGGGGAGTGGGTGAAGCTTTCTTT.

CDR3 amino acids: CASSRRTVEYGYTF. The CDR3 region has the DNA TGTGCCAGCAGCAGAAGGACAGTGGAGTATGGCTACACCTTC. The chain employs TRBV6-1 and TRBJ1-2; TRBD1 might be the D (6 bases). The CDR3 loop spans 14 amino acids. Germline V CDR1 and CDR2: MNHNS, SASEGT. Trimming removed 6 bases from V and 5 bases from J, with 16 bases in between.

The V call is TRBV6-1, the J call TRBJ2-7, with D perhaps matching TRBD1 (6 bases). Deletions cut 11 bases from V and 6 bases from J, with 20 bases between. The CDR3 totals 13 residues. Germline V gives CDR1 MNHNS, CDR2 SASEGT. DNA of the CDR3: TGTGCCTCAGAAGGACAAAGGGGGTCCGAGCAGTACTTC. Amino acids: CASEGQRGSEQYF.

V gene TRBV27 combines with J gene TRBJ1-2; D is uncertain. Germline CDR1 MNHEY, CDR2 SMNVEV (reference sequence). Trimming took off 3 bases at V and 5 bases at J, with 16 bases between the two ends. The CDR3 spans 15 residues. Written as DNA, the CDR3 is TGTGCCAGCAGTTTGTACTCGGGTTGGTCTTATGGCTACACCTTC. This codes for CASSLYSGWSYGYTF.

This clonotype was counted ten times or more. The rearrangement links TRBV12-3 or TRBV12-4 to TRBJ2-2; TRBD2 matches 13 bases. With V trimmed by 3 bases and J by 2 bases, 6 bases remained unmatched. The CDR3 totals 18 residues. The CDR3: CASSFRTSGRVNTGELFF. CDR3 nucleotide sequence: TGTGCCAGCAGTTTTCGGACTAGCGGGAGAGTAAACACCGGGGAGCTGTTTTTT.

The sample holds many counts of this clonotype. The V and J genes are TRBV7-3 and TRBJ1-1, with unresolved D. The V and J ends lost 5 bases and 2 bases respectively, with 9 bases between them. Looked up from germline, CDR1 is SGHTA and CDR2 is FQGTGA. There are 13 residues in the CDR3. The CDR3 reads CASSPSHNTEAFF. In nucleotides, the CDR3 is TGTGCCAGCAGCCCAAGCCACAACACTGAAGCTTTCTTT.

This rearrangement joins TRBV6-2 or TRBV6-3 to TRBJ2-7; D is possibly TRBD1 (5 bases). The CDR3 consists of 14 residues. Per germline, CDR1 MNHEY and CDR2 SVGEGT. Trimming removed 5 bases at V and 1 base at J, with 12 bases between. The CDR3, as DNA: TGTGCCAGCAGTCGACGACAGCCGTCCTACGAGCAGTACTTC. This gives the protein CASSRRQPSYEQYF.

This clonotype was seen ten or more times. The chain employs TRBV5-6 and TRBJ1-1, with a possible D match to TRBD1 (5 bases). V lost 4 bases and J 0 bases, leaving 13 bases between the germline ends. The CDR3 is 15 residues long. Germline V gene lookup returns CDR1 SGHDT and CDR2 YYEEEE. CDR3 region: CASSPGTYMNTEAFF. DNA of the CDR3: TGTGCCAGCAGCCCCGGGACGTACATGAACACTGAAGCTTTCTTT.

This chain connects TRBV6-5 to TRBJ1-2; 9 bases are shared with TRBD1. Germline CDR1 and CDR2: MNHEY and SVGAGI. After removal of 4 bases from V and 6 bases from J, the junction contained 6 bases not matched to a gene. The CDR3 is 14 residues long. CDR3 sequence (DNA): TGTGCCAGCAGTTTGGGACAGGGTATGAATGGCTACACCTTC. Translation gives CASSLGQGMNGYTF.

This clonotype has at least ten counts. The J gene is TRBJ2-7, the V gene TRBV19, with TRBD1 matching over 9 bases. Germline V gene data show CDR1 as LNHDA and CDR2 as SQIVND (reference sequence). V lost 2 bases, J lost 7 bases, and 6 bases stayed unmatched. The CDR3 contains 14 residues. CDR3 in amino acids: CASSITGTGSEQYF. CDR3 bases: TGTGCCAGTAGTATAACCGGGACAGGGTCAGAGCAGTACTTC.

The sample holds a few counts of this clonotype. The CDR3: CASSLSEVYSNQPQHF. DNA for the CDR3: TGTGCCAGCAGTTTATCCGAGGTTTATAGCAATCAGCCCCAGCATTTT. The rearrangement joins TRBV28 to TRBJ1-5; D not resolved. Germline CDR1 MDHEN, CDR2 SYDVKM. This CDR3 spans 16 amino acids. V shed 1 base and J shed 0 bases, with 10 bases lying between them.

This clonotype was observed many times. V is TRBV6-5 and J is TRBJ2-7, with D unresolved. CDR3 size: 11 residues. Looked up from germline, CDR1 is MNHEY and CDR2 is SVGAGI. The V end was cut by 10 bases, the J end by 3 bases, with 10 bases between. The CDR3 DNA sequence: TGTGCCACCACCGATATCTACGAGCAGTACTTC. Amino acids: CATTDIYEQYF.

This clonotype was counted once. The chain joins TRBV27 to TRBJ1-5, with 8 bases lining up with TRBD1. Germline values: CDR1 MNHEY, CDR2 SMNVEV (reference sequence). V trimming: 6 bases; J trimming: 3 bases; junction bases outside the gene matches: 13. This CDR3 region has 17 residues. The CDR3 region is CASSRLSDRVYNQPQHF. The CDR3 coding sequence is TGTGCCAGCAGCCGCCTTTCGGACAGGGTCTACAATCAGCCCCAGCATTTT.

The chain couples TRBV12-3 or TRBV12-4 to TRBJ1-1; D remains unclear. V shed 0 bases and J shed 9 bases, with 11 bases lying between them. This CDR3 region has 13 residues. The CDR3 nucleotides read TGTGCCAGCAGTTTAGCCCCCGAACAGAAAGCTTTCTTT. Its protein product is CASSLAPEQKAFF.

In this sample, this clonotype turned up many times. Because it lacks the conserved phenylalanine or tryptophan at the end, this CDR3 is likely a read error. The CDR3 nucleotides read TGTGCCAGCTGTTCCGGCGGGATTTCTGACGAGCAGTACTCC. Translated, it gives CASCSGGISDEQYS. This chain joins TRBV12-3 or TRBV12-4 and TRBJ2-7; maybe TRBD2 (6 bases). Trimming shortened V by 8 bases and J by 5 bases, and 19 bases separated the two germline ends. This CDR3 has 14 amino acids.

The genes are TRBV12-3 or TRBV12-4 and TRBJ1-1; 7 positions match TRBD1. CDR3 length equals 16 residues. V lost 6 bases and J lost 0; bases outside the gene matches: 10. Written as DNA, the CDR3 is TGTGCCAGCAGCACCCGGACAGGCCACATGAACACTGAAGCTTTCTTT. This translates into CASSTRTGHMNTEAFF.

V usage is TRBV4-1 and J usage is TRBJ2-7; 7 nucleotides match TRBD1. The trim removed 1 base at V and 3 bases at J, leaving 9 bases unmatched. Germline lookup yields CDR1 MGHRA and CDR2 YSYEKL. This CDR3 is built from 16 residues. The CDR3 sequence is CASSQVVTGNFYEQYF. CDR3 nucleotides: TGCGCCAGCAGCCAAGTGGTGACAGGGAATTTCTACGAGCAGTACTTC.

This clonotype was recorded many times. V and J are TRBV13 and TRBJ2-5; 7 bases agree with TRBD2. This CDR3 spans 16 amino acids. Germline CDR1 reads PRHDT; CDR2 reads FYEKMQ (reference sequence). Trimming at V came to 8 bases and at J to 2 bases, leaving 14 bases not matched to a gene. DNA for the CDR3: TGTGCCAGCGGCTGGGGGAGGGGTTACCCTCAAGAGACCCAGTACTTC. This sequence encodes CASGWGRGYPQETQYF.

This clonotype has only one observation. The rearrangement uses TRBV7-2 and TRBJ2-7, with D tentatively TRBD1 (6 bases). Per germline, CDR1 SGHTA and CDR2 FQGNSA. V was trimmed by 4 bases and J by 12 bases, leaving 13 bases between them. The CDR3 has 11 amino acids. In nucleotides, the CDR3 is TGTGCCAGCAGCTGGGGACAACAAAGGTACTTC. Amino acid sequence: CASSWGQQRYF.

CDR3 in amino acids: CASSLVPAPYTEAFF. The DNA for the CDR3 is TGTGCCAGCAGTTTAGTGCCGGCACCCTACACTGAAGCTTTCTTT. The chain couples TRBV27 to TRBJ1-1, with D unclear. Trimming pared 2 bases from V and 3 bases from J, leaving 13 bases between. The CDR3 runs to 15 residues. Germline loops: CDR1 MNHEY, CDR2 SMNVEV (reference sequence).